This T cell receptor (beta chain) is from a study of blood T cells in healthy people across ages. Findings and caveats of the study: Unknown donor CMV status possibly confounded expanded clonotype changes.

Next came a second PCR, run for about 7 to 12 cycles, which used a sample-barcoded 5' primer along with a J-beta primer mix. TCRdb re-analysed the 5' RACE reads in MiXCR, keeping a single row per CDR3 protein. The sample yields roughly 1,700,000 distinct CDR3 sequences, 25% to 30% seen once. This clonotype was recorded at least ten times. The antigen is undetermined. Trimming took off 1 base at V and 5 bases at J, with 6 bases between the two ends. Germline V CDR1 and CDR2: LGHDT, YNNKEL (reference sequence). The length of the CDR3 is 12 residues. The clonotype comes from a woman in her 30s in good health. The chain has TRBV3-1 and TRBJ2-7; no firm D call. The sequenced sample consisted of blood. CDR3 DNA sequence: TGTGCCAGCAGCCAAGTCGGCCACGAGCAGTACTTC. Translating it yields CASSQVGHEQYF.